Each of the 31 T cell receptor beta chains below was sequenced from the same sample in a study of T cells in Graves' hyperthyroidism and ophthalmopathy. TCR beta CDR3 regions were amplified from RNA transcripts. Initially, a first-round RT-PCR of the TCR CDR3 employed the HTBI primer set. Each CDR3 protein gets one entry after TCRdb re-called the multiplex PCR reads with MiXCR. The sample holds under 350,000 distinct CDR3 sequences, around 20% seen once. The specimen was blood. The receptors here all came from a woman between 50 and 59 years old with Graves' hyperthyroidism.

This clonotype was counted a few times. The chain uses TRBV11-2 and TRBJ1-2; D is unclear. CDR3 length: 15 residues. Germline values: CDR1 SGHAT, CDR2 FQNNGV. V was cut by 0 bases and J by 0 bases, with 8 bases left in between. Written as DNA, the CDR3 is TGTGCCAGCAGCTTAGAACGGGCCGCTAACTATGGCTACACCTTC. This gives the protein CASSLERAANYGYTF.

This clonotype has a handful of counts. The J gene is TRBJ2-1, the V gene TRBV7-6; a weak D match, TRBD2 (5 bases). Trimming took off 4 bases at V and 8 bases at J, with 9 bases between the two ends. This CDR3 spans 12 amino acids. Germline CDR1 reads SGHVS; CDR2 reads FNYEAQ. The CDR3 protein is CASSSLAHEQFF. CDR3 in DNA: TGTGCCAGCAGCTCCCTAGCTCATGAGCAGTTCTTC.

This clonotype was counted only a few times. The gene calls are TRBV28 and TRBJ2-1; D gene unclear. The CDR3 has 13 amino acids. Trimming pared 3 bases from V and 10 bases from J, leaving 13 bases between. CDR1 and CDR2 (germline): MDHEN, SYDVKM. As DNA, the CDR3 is TGTGCCAGCAGTTTTCAGTGCCCCAGGGAGCAGTTCTTC. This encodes CASSFQCPREQFF.

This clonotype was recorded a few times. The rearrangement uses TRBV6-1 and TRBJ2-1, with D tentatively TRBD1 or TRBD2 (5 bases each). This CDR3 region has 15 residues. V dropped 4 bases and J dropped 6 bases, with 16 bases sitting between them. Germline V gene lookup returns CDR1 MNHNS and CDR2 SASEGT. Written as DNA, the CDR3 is TGTGCCAGCAGTGTCTCCGGGACGGTAAGCAATGAGCAGTTCTTC. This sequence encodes CASSVSGTVSNEQFF.

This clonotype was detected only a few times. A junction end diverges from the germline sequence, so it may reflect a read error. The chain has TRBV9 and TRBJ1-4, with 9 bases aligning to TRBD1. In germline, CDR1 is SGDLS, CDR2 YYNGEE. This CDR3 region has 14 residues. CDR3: CANSQGQGREKLFF. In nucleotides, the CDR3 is TGTGCCAACAGCCAGGGACAGGGCAGGGAAAAACTGTTTTTT.

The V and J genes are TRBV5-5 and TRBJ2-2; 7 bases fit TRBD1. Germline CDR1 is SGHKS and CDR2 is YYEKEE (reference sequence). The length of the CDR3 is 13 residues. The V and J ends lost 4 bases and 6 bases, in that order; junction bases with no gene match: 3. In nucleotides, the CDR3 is TGTGCCAGCAGCCGGGACAGCGCCGGGGAGCTGTTTTTT. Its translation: CASSRDSAGELFF. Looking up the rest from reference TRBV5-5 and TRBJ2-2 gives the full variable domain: DAGVTQSPTHLIKTRGQQVTLRCSPISGHKSVSWYQQVLGQGPQFIFQYYEKEERGRGNFPDRFSARQFPNYSSELNVNALLLGDSALYLCASSRDSAGELFFGEGSRLTVL.

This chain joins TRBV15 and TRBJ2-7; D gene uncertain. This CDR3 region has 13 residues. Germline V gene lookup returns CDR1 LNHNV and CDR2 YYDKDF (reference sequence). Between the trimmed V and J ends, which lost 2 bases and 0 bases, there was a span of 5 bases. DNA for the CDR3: TGTGCCACCAGCAGACAGACCTCCTACGAGCAGTACTTC. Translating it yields CATSRQTSYEQYF.

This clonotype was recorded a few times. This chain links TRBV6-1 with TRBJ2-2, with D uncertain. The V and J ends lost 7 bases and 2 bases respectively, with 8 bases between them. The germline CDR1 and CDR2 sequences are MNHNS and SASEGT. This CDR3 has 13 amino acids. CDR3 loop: CASNVDNTGELFF. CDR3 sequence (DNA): TGTGCCAGCAACGTGGACAACACCGGGGAGCTGTTTTTT.

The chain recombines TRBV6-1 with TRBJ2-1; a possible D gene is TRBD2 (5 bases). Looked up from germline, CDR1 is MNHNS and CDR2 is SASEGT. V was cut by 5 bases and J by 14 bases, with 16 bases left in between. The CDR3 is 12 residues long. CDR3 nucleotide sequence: TGTGCCAGCAGTAGGACTCGCTCTGTTGAGTTCTTC. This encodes CASSRTRSVEFF.

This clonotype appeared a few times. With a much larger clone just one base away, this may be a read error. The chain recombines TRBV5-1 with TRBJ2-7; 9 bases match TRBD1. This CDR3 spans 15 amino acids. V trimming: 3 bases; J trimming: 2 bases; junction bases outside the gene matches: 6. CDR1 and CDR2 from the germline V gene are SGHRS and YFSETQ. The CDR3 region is CASSYGTGSPYEQYF. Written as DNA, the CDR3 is TGCGCCAGCAGCTATGGGACAGGGAGCCCCTACGAGCAGTACTTC.

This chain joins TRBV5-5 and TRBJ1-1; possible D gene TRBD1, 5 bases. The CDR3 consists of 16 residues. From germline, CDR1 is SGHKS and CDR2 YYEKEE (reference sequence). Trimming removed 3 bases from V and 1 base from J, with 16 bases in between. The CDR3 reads CASSSGTARPNTEAFF. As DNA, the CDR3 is TGTGCCAGCAGCTCGGGGACCGCCAGGCCGAACACTGAAGCTTTCTTT.

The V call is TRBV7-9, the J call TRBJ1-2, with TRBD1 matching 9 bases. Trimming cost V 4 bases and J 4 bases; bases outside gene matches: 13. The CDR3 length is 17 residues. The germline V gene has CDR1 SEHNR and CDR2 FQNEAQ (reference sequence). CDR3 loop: CASSSYDSQGAGYGYTF. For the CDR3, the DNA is TGTGCCAGCAGCTCCTATGATTCACAGGGGGCTGGCTATGGCTACACCTTC. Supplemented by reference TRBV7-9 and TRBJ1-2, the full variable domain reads DTGVSQNPRHKITKRGQNVTFRCDPISEHNRLYWYRQTLGQGPEFLTYFQNEAQLEKSRLLSDRFSAERPKGSFSTLEIQRTEQGDSAMYLCASSSYDSQGAGYGYTFGSGTRLTVV.

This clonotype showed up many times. CDR3 residues: CASSLRTGEDTQYF. CDR3 in DNA: TGTGCCAGCAGCTTAAGGACAGGGGAGGATACGCAGTATTTT. The chain employs TRBV5-4 and TRBJ2-3; 9 nucleotides match TRBD1. After removal of 2 bases from V and 6 bases from J, the junction contained 4 bases not matched to a gene. The CDR3 covers 14 residues. Germline CDR1 reads SGHNT; CDR2 reads YYREEE (reference sequence).

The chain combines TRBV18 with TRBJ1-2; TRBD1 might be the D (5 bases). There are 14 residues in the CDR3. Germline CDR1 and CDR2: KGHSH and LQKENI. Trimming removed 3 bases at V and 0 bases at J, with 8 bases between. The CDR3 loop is CASSPRDPNYGYTF. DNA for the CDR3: TGTGCCAGCTCACCTCGGGACCCTAACTATGGCTACACCTTC.

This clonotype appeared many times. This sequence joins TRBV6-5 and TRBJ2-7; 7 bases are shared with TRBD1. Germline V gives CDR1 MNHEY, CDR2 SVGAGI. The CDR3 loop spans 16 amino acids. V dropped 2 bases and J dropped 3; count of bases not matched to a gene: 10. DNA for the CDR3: TGTGCCAGCAGTTACGGGGGACAGCCAAACCACTACGAGCAGTACTTC. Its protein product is CASSYGGQPNHYEQYF.

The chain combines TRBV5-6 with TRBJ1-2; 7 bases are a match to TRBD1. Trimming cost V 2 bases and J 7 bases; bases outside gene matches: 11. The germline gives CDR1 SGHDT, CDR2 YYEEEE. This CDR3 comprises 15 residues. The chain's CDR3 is CASSFRGTGAFGYTF. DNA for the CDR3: TGTGCCAGCAGCTTCCGGGGTACAGGGGCGTTTGGCTACACCTTC.

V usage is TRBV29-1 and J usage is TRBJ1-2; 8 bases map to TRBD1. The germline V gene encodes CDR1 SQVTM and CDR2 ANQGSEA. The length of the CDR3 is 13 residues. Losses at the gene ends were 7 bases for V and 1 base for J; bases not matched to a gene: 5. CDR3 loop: CSAATGDNYGYTF. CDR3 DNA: TGCAGCGCCGCGACAGGGGATAACTATGGCTACACCTTC.

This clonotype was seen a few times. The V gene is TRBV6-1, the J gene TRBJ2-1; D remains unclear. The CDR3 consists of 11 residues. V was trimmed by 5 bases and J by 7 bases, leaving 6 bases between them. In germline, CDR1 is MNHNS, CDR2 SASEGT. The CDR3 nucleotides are TGTGCCAGCAGTCCCAAGAATGAGCAGTTCTTC. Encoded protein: CASSPKNEQFF.

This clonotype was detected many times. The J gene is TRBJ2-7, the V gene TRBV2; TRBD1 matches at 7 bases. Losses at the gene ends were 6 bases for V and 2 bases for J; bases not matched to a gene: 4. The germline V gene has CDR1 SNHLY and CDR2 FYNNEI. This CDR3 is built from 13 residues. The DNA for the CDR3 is TGTGCCAGCAGCGACGACAGGGCCTACGAGCAGTACTTC. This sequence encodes CASSDDRAYEQYF.

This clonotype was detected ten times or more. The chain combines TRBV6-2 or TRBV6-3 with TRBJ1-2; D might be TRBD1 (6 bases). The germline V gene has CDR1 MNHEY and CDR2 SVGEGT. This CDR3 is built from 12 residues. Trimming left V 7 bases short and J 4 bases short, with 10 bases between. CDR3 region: CASKDRSYGYTF. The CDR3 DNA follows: TGTGCCAGCAAAGACAGGAGCTATGGCTACACCTTC.

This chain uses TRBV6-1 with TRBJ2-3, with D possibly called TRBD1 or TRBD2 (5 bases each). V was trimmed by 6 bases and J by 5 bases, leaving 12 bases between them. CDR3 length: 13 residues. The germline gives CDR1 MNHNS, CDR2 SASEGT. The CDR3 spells CASRADTLDTQYF. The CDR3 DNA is TGTGCCAGCAGAGCGGACACATTAGATACGCAGTATTTT.

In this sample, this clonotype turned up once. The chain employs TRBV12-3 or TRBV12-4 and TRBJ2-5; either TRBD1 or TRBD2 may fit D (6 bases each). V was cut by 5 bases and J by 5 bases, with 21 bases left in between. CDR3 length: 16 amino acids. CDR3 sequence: CASSPRGQPYAETQYF. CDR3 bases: TGTGCCAGCAGTCCCCGGGGGCAACCCTATGCCGAGACCCAGTACTTC.

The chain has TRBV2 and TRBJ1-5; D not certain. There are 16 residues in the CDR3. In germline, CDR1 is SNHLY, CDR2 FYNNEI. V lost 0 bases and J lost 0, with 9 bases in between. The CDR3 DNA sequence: TGTGCCAGCAGTGAAGCGCCTGGAAATAGCAATCAGCCCCAGCATTTT. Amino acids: CASSEAPGNSNQPQHF.

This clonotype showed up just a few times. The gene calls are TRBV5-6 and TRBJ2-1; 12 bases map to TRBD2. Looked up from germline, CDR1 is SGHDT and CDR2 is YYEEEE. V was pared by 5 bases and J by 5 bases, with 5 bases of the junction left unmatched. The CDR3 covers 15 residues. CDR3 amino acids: CASRFRLAGDNEQFF. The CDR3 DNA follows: TGTGCCAGCAGATTCAGACTAGCGGGAGACAATGAGCAGTTCTTC.

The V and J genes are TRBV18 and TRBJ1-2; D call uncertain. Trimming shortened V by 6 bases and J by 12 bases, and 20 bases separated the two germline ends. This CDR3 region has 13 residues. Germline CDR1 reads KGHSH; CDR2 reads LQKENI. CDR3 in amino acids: CASSAMSETADTF. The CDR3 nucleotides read TGTGCCAGCTCGGCAATGAGTGAAACCGCGGACACCTTC.

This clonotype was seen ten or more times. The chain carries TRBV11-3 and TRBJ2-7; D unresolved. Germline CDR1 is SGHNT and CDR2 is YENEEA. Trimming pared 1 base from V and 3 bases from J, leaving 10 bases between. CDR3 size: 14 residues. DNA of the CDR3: TGTGCCAGCAGCTTAGGGGCTAGTATCTACGAGCAGTACTTC. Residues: CASSLGASIYEQYF.

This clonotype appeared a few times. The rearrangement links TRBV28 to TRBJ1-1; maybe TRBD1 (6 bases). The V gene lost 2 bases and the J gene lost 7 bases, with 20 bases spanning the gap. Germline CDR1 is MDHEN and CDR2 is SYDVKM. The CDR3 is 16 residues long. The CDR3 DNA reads TGTGCCAGCAGTTTAAATCGGGACACCCAGGGTGGTGAAGCTTTCTTT. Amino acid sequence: CASSLNRDTQGGEAFF. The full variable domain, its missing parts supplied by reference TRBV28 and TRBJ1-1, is DVKVTQSSRYLVKRTGEKVFLECVQDMDHENMFWYRQDPGLGLRLIYFSYDVKMKEKGDIPEGYSVSREKKERFSLILESASTNQTSMYLCASSLNRDTQGGEAFFGQGTRLTVV.

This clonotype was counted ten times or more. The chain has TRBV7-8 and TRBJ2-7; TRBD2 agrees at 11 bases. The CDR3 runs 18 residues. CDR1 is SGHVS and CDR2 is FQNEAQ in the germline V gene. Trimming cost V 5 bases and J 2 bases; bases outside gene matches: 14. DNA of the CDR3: TGTGCCAGCAGCCCTAGAGCCCCGACTAGCGGGAATACCTACGAGCAGTACTTC. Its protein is CASSPRAPTSGNTYEQYF.

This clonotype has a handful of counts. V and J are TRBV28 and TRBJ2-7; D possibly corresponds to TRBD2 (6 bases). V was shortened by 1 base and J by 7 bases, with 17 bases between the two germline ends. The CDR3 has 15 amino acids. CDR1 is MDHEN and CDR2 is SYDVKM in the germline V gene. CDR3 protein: CASSLSGTDEVEQYF. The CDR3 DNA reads TGTGCCAGCAGTTTATCAGGGACTGACGAGGTGGAGCAGTACTTC.

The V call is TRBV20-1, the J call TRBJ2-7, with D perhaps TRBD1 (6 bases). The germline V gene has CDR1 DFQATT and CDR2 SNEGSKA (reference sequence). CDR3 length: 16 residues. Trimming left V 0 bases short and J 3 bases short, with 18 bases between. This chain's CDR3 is CSARDLGAGAFYEQYF. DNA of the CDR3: TGCAGTGCTAGAGATCTCGGGGCAGGGGCCTTCTACGAGCAGTACTTC.

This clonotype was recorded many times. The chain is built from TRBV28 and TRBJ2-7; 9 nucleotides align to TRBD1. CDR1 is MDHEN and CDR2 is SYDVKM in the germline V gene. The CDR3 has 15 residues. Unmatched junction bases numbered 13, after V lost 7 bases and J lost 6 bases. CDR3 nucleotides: TGTGCCAGCACCACTACGGGACAGGGTATTCGCGAGCAGTACTTC. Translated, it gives CASTTTGQGIREQYF.